A selection of T cell receptor beta chains follows, all from one sample in a study of response to subunit inactivated influenza vaccine. TCRdb processed the RT-PCR reads anew with MiXCR; each CDR3 protein has one entry. This table has about 700,000 distinct CDR3 sequences, around 16% appearing once. The material was PBMCs from blood, obtained 11 to 12 days after vaccination. These receptors originate from a man aged 45-65 years who received an inactivated influenza vaccine. Each CDR3 is given with its conserved first and last residue. The order of the fields is clone size, V gene, D gene, J gene, CDR3 protein, CDR3 DNA. D genes are given only for firm matches. A clone size is listed for some rows: how often the clone was seen (once, few, many), or a class if it is expanded.

size: many; V: TRBV12-3/TRBV12-4; D: -; J: TRBJ2-3; CDR3: CASSLAISGKGDTQYF; DNA: TGTGCCAGCAGTTTAGCGATTAGCGGAAAGGGAGATACGCAGTATTTT
size: -; V: TRBV20-1; D: TRBD1; J: TRBJ1-5; CDR3: CSAGRDSGFNQPQHF; DNA: TGCAGTGCTGGCCGGGACAGTGGGTTCAATCAGCCCCAGCATTTT
size: -; V: TRBV30; D: -; J: TRBJ2-2; CDR3: CAWSTYTGELFF; DNA: TGTGCCTGGAGTACCTACACCGGGGAGCTGTTTTTT
size: -; V: TRBV6-2/TRBV6-3; D: TRBD2; J: TRBJ2-7; CDR3: CASYDAKRGNSYEQYF; DNA: TGTGCCAGCTATGACGCCAAGCGGGGTAACTCCTACGAGCAGTACTTC
size: few; V: TRBV4-3; D: -; J: TRBJ1-5; CDR3: CASSQDRNSNQPQHF; DNA: TGCGCCAGCAGCCAAGATCGAAACAGCAATCAGCCCCAGCATTTT
size: -; V: TRBV4-3; D: -; J: TRBJ2-5; CDR3: CASSQLPGHHETQYF; DNA: TGCGCCAGCAGCCAACTCCCGGGACATCACGAGACCCAGTACTTC
size: few; V: TRBV29-1; D: TRBD1; J: TRBJ2-5; CDR3: CSVVGTGQGSVQETQYF; DNA: TGCAGCGTTGTAGGGACCGGACAGGGATCCGTACAAGAGACCCAGTACTTC
size: few; V: TRBV7-3; D: TRBD1; J: TRBJ2-3; CDR3: CASSPRQGQDTQYF; DNA: TGTGCCAGCAGCCCAAGACAGGGCCAAGATACGCAGTATTTT
size: -; V: TRBV20-1; D: TRBD2; J: TRBJ2-1; CDR3: CSARDHSGRAGWQFF; DNA: TGCAGTGCTAGAGATCACAGCGGGAGGGCCGGGTGGCAGTTCTTC
size: few; V: TRBV5-5; D: -; J: TRBJ1-2; CDR3: CASNGLNYGYTF; DNA: TGTGCCAGTAATGGACTGAACTATGGCTACACCTTC
size: -; V: TRBV7-9; D: -; J: TRBJ2-3; CDR3: CASSSWRTQITDTQYF; DNA: TGTGCCAGCAGCTCCTGGAGGACCCAAATAACAGATACGCAGTATTTT
size: -; V: TRBV2; D: -; J: TRBJ2-7; CDR3: CASSAGRGDYEQYF; DNA: TGTGCCAGCAGTGCGGGACGGGGAGACTACGAGCAGTACTTC
size: -; V: TRBV28; D: -; J: TRBJ2-7; CDR3: CASAGVLKSYEQYF; DNA: TGTGCCAGCGCCGGGGTTTTGAAGTCCTACGAGCAGTACTTC
size: few; V: TRBV5-1; D: -; J: TRBJ2-7; CDR3: CASSLAGQNFPEQYF; DNA: TGCGCCAGCAGCCTGGCGGGACAGAATTTCCCCGAGCAGTACTTC
size: few; V: TRBV7-2; D: -; J: TRBJ1-1; CDR3: CASSLGSWTEAFF; DNA: TGTGCCAGCAGCTTGGGCAGTTGGACTGAAGCTTTCTTT
size: few; V: TRBV6-5; D: -; J: TRBJ1-2; CDR3: CASSYKGINYGYTF; DNA: TGTGCCAGCAGTTACAAGGGGATTAACTATGGCTACACCTTC